This T cell receptor (beta chain) originates from a study of low-dose radiotherapy and immunotherapy resistance in tumors. At the level of the study: The study administered intravenous cyclophosphamide at 200 mg/m2 every two weeks, one day ahead of radiation and immunotherapy.

The CDR3 sequence is 14 residues long. Germline assignment: CDR1 SSHAT and CDR2 FNYEAQ (reference sequence). Primers targeting TRAV and TRBV primed first-strand cDNA, covering alpha and beta chains. The authors amplified TCRs for about 20 PCR cycles with a constant-region primer and a V-primer adapter. In TCRdb, the reads were re-called with MiXCR into one record per CDR3 protein. In the table there are around 33,000 distinct CDR3 sequences, approximately 54% of which are singletons. The time point: after trial treatment. Treatment here: LDRT plus nivolumab, ipilimumab, low-dose cyclophosphamide and aspirin (RACIN trial). Notes on this clonotype: This likely traces to a read error, being one base from a far larger clone.

The chain is built from TRBV7-7 and TRBJ2-2; either TRBD1 or TRBD2 may fit D (5 bases each). The sequencing used PBMCs, collected after low-dose radiotherapy plus immunotherapy. The receptor comes from a male donor with gallbladder cancer. The CDR3: CASSTGTNTGKLFF. CDR3 DNA: TGTGCCAGCAGCACCGGGACCAACACCGGGAAGCTGTTTTTT.